This T cell receptor (beta chain) was recovered during a study of blood T cell repertoires in COVID-19 (dated by TCRdb to the early 2020s). Background on the whole study: Samples covering the acute and convalescent phases of COVID-19 were provided by collaborators in the United States, Italy and Spain. The prospective study material was composed of cDNA or gDNA derived from T cells, B-cell-depleted T cells, or PBMCs. The dataset comprised deeply sampled blood TCRbeta repertoires from subjects exposed to, actively infected with, or recovered from COVID-19. A freely available public database, intended as a resource for researchers studying the immune response to SARS-CoV-2, is where the repertoires were released. Samples came from the ongoing ImmuneRACE study (first 160 participants) plus 1,254 subjects from 6 global collaborators. Sample metadata almost always included a de-identified subject ID, COVID-19 status, age in years and sex. Where available, HLA class I and class II types were obtained from metadata supplied by the sample provider rather than from assay-based typing. Broader findings and caveats from the paper: Clinical and demographic metadata were provided uncurated, with the amount varying by source and participant.

For this clone: It has no known antigen specificity. No base qualities exist here, and no much larger clone lies one base off it.

For CDR1 and CDR2, the germline V gene lists SGHRS and YFSETQ. V loses 2 bases of germline sequence and J loses 3 bases, and the interval between the two ends is 8 bases. There are 14 amino acids in the CDR3, from cysteine to phenylalanine inclusive. Just CDR3 DNA is preserved here, 42 bases in frame from base 1. The immunoSEQ Assay, a bias-controlled multiplex PCR, was used to amplify TCRbeta CDR3 regions from genomic DNA. As for how the authors treated the data: Within the assay, amplification of reference gene primers was used to estimate how many nucleated cells each sample contained. Sequence reads were collapsed and filtered to measure the absolute abundance of every unique TCRbeta CDR3 rearrangement. Productive Simpson clonality was computed per sample as the square root of Simpson's diversity index over productive rearrangements. The table was pulled from immuneACCESS by TCRdb, which kept in-frame rearrangements only. Such tables lose some clones; where checked, under half of the loss comes from unresolved V genes, and the rest has no known cause. The V and J calls and clone size are taken from that table; D and trimming were inferred from the DNA. The sample contains a few hundred thousand clones, roughly 81% of them found a single time. Over 0.95% of the sample goes to the ten largest clones.

Whole blood was collected in K2EDTA tubes by collaborating institutions according to the institutions' own protocols. For TCRbeta analysis, collaborators shipped samples as frozen whole blood, isolated PBMCs, or DNA extracted from either of those sample types. The receptor was isolated from a man between 35 and 55 years old with acute or convalescent COVID-19. The chain employs TRBV5-1 and TRBJ1-4; the D gene lacks a confident call. The specimen sequenced was peripheral blood. CDR3 loop: CASSLEGPNEKLFF. In nucleotides, the sequence is TGCGCCAGCAGCTTAGAGGGTCCTAATGAAAAACTGTTTTTT.